This T cell receptor beta chain was sequenced during a study of cytomegalovirus exposure and HLA in healthy donors. Study overall: Previous work identified roughly 120 million unique TCR beta sequences from some 170 million T cells. Approximately 85 million unique TCRs from HLA-typed donors were held in an early release of data. The study, taken as a whole, reports: TCR beta chains associated with HLA were, in a later analysis, more clonally expanded than equally common others. As a later analysis showed, a missense DCLRE1C variant was linked to trimming of TCR beta V- and J-genes.

This clone was observed a few times. What it recognizes is unknown. With 5 bases clipped from V and 8 bases from J, the junction kept 6 bases outside the gene matches. CDR1 and CDR2 (germline): SGHVS, FNYEAQ. This CDR3 spans 14 amino acids. A multiplex PCR was run with 60 Vbeta primers and 13 Jbeta primers. Produced via immunoSEQ multiplex PCR; TCRdb's table is partial and in-frame only. The table lists 75,000 to 100,000 clones, 65% to 75% of them singletons. This sequence was found in a woman in her 70s in good health and CMV-seropositive. The V call is TRBV7-6, the J call TRBJ1-6, with 7 bases lining up with TRBD1. Sequenced sample: PBMCs. Here the CDR3 reads CASSTDTGDSPLHF. The CDR3 DNA reads TGTGCCAGCAGCACCGATACAGGGGATTCACCCCTCCACTTT.